This TCR beta chain was profiled in a study of OX40 agonist ivuxolimab in advanced cancers. Study-level points and caveats: Expanded clones were, on average, more numerous in CD8+ T cells than in CD4+.

With respect to this clone: The antigen is unknown.

The CDR3 sequence is 15 residues long. V was clipped by 0 bases and J by 5 bases, with 11 bases between them. The germline CDR1 and CDR2 sequences are KGHSH and LQKENI. The repertoire was sequenced with immunoSEQ multiplex PCR; TCRdb's copy has only in-frame clones and lacks some. The data show approximately 77,000 clones, about four fifths seen once. V and J are TRBV18 and TRBJ2-4; a possible D gene is TRBD2 (5 bases). The source was CD4+ or CD8+ T cells sorted from blood, collected in a trial of the OX40 agonist ivuxolimab. The clonotype comes from an adult with an advanced solid tumor such as melanoma, head and neck, liver or kidney cancer. The CDR3 sequence is CASSPPSSRQNIQYF. The CDR3 DNA is TGTGCCAGCTCACCACCGTCTAGCAGGCAAAACATTCAGTACTTC. Full variable domain (rest looked up from reference TRBV18 and TRBJ2-4): NAGVMQNPRHLVRRRGQEARLRCSPMKGHSHVYWYRQLPEEGLKFMVYLQKENIIDESGMPKERFSAEFPKEGPSILRIQQVVRGDSAAYFCASSPPSSRQNIQYFGAGTRLSVL.